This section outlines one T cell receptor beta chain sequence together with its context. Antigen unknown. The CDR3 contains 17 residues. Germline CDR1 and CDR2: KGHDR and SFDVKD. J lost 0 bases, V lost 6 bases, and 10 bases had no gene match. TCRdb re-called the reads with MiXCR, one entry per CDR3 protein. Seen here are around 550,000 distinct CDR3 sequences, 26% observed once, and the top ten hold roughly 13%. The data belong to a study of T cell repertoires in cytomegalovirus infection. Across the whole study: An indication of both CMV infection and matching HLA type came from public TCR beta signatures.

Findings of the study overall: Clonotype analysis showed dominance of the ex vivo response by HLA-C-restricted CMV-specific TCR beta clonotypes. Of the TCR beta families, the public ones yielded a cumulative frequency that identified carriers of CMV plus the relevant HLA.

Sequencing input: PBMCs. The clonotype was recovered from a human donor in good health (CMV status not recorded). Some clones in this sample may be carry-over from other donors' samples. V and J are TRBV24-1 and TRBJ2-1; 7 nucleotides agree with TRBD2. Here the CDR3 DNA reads TGTGCCACCAGTAGTACGGGAGCGGGGAGCTCCTACAATGAGCAGTTCTTC. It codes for CATSSTGAGSSYNEQFF.